This T cell receptor (beta chain) was captured by sequencing in a study of neurological immune-mediated disorders. Findings and limits, study-wide: Sharing of CDR3 amino acid sequences among expanded clones across subjects was absent, suggesting private repertoires in all groups.

The cDNA came from 5'RACE, which used 10-nucleotide random UMIs. TCRdb re-derived calls from the 5' RACE reads in MiXCR, one entry per CDR3 protein. The repertoire holds around 53,000 distinct CDR3 sequences, roughly 8.3% seen once, with about 1.9% in the top ten. A note on this clonotype: Its matching antigen is unknown. Possible read error: a much larger clone is one base away.

The time point denotes: longitudinal time-point 3. Healthy controls consisted of blood bank volunteers in Maryland, USA. The germline V gene has CDR1 SQVTM and CDR2 ANQGSEA. This CDR3 has 11 amino acids. The chain employs TRBV29-1 and TRBJ1-2; unclear D gene. Source material: PBMCs. This receptor was obtained from a woman aged 40 to 55 in good health. Here the CDR3 DNA reads TGCAGCGTTAAAGAAGGGTATGGCTACACCTTC. Translating gives CSVKEGYGYTF.